This T cell receptor (beta chain) was recovered during a study of cytomegalovirus exposure and HLA in healthy donors. The overall study: Of the donors genotyped, 398 in all, about 82% fell in the Caucasian-associated ancestry cluster. Study results and limitations: Three chains tied to CMV proved CMV antigen-specific in vitro. According to an earlier analysis, most TCR beta V segments yielded productive rearrangements about 87% or about 30% of the time. Reports described diagnosis of cytomegalovirus status by the classifier as highly specific and sensitive.

This clone has a handful of counts. Its cognate antigen is unknown. With 60 Vbeta and 13 Jbeta primers, the PCR was carried out. Clones were sequenced by immunoSEQ multiplex PCR, and TCRdb holds only the in-frame ones, with some missing. The data contain roughly 120,000 clones, approximately 80% of them singletons. With 4 bases clipped from V and 2 bases from J, the junction kept 5 bases outside the gene matches. In germline, CDR1 is MGHDK, CDR2 SYGVNS. The CDR3 covers 14 residues. This sequence joins TRBV25-1 and TRBJ2-7; 7 positions agree with TRBD1. Input material: PBMCs. The TCR sequence derives from a woman in her twenties or thirties in good health and CMV-seropositive. This chain's CDR3 is CASSGTGITYEQYF. The CDR3 DNA reads TGTGCCAGCAGTGGGACAGGTATCACCTACGAGCAGTACTTC.